Following are 5 T cell receptor beta chains from one sample sequenced in a study of control samples from healthy donors and cancer patients. The repertoire was sequenced with immunoSEQ multiplex PCR; TCRdb's copy has only in-frame clones and lacks some. The sample includes around 130,000 clones, around 92% of them seen just once. Sequencing was performed on blood. The origin of the receptors is a man aged 50-59 years in good health.

The chain carries TRBV9 and TRBJ2-3, with D uncertain. This CDR3 contains 15 residues. V lost 0 bases, J lost 2 bases, and 10 bases lay in between. Germline assignment: CDR1 SGDLS and CDR2 YYNGEE. The DNA of the CDR3 is TGTGCCAGCAGCGTAGGGAACAGAAACACAGATACGCAGTATTTT. Its translation: CASSVGNRNTDTQYF.

The chain employs TRBV2 and TRBJ2-5, with D possibly TRBD2 on 5 matching bases. The CDR3 consists of 12 residues. Germline V gene sequence: CDR1 SNHLY, CDR2 FYNNEI. V was trimmed by 7 bases and J by 1 base, leaving 7 bases between them. This CDR3 reads CASKRGQETQYF. In DNA form, the CDR3 reads TGTGCCAGCAAACGGGGCCAAGAGACCCAGTACTTC.

The rearrangement joins TRBV28 to TRBJ1-5; D is perhaps TRBD1 (5 bases). CDR3 size: 15 residues. V lost 4 bases to trimming and J lost 9 bases, with 19 bases between them. Germline V gives CDR1 MDHEN, CDR2 SYDVKM. Written as DNA, the CDR3 is TGTGCCAGCAGTTATACGGGCAGGGAAGGGCTGCCCCAGCATTTT. It encodes CASSYTGREGLPQHF. Filled out from reference TRBV28 and TRBJ1-5, the complete variable domain reads DVKVTQSSRYLVKRTGEKVFLECVQDMDHENMFWYRQDPGLGLRLIYFSYDVKMKEKGDIPEGYSVSREKKERFSLILESASTNQTSMYLCASSYTGREGLPQHFGDGTRLSIL.

The V and J genes are TRBV24-1 and TRBJ2-2; TRBD1 might be the D (6 bases). The CDR3 consists of 14 residues. Germline V gene lookup returns CDR1 KGHDR and CDR2 SFDVKD. V shed 5 bases and J shed 4 bases, with 10 bases lying between them. The CDR3 DNA follows: TGTGCCACCAGTGCACAGGGAATCACCGGGGAGCTGTTTTTT. Amino acids: CATSAQGITGELFF.

The chain couples TRBV2 to TRBJ2-5; D is possibly TRBD1 (6 bases). The germline gives CDR1 SNHLY, CDR2 FYNNEI. The CDR3 runs to 12 residues. The V end was cut by 7 bases, the J end by 3 bases, with 9 bases between. CDR3 sequence (DNA): TGTGCCAGCAAGGGGGTGGAAGAGACCCAGTACTTC. Protein: CASKGVEETQYF.